This TCR beta chain was retrieved from a study of blood T cell repertoires in COVID-19. Overall study context: The United States, Italy and Spain supplied acute and convalescent COVID-19 samples. Sample material is recorded as cDNA or gDNA derived from T cells, B-cell-depleted T cells, or PBMCs.

The length of the CDR3 is 15 residues. Germline CDR1 reads MDHEN; CDR2 reads SYDVKM. Trimming removed 5 bases from V and 8 bases from J; junction bases left unmatched: 14. Produced via immunoSEQ multiplex PCR; TCRdb's table is partial and in-frame only. The table has 250,000 to 350,000 clones, about 89% seen once. The sample comprised peripheral blood. This chain connects TRBV28 to TRBJ1-2, with 7 bases matching TRBD1. The sequence came from a man aged 25 to 45 with acute or convalescent COVID-19. The chain's CDR3 is CASSQLTGPLGGYTF. The DNA of the CDR3 is TGTGCCAGCAGTCAGCTGACAGGGCCCTTAGGGGGCTACACCTTC.